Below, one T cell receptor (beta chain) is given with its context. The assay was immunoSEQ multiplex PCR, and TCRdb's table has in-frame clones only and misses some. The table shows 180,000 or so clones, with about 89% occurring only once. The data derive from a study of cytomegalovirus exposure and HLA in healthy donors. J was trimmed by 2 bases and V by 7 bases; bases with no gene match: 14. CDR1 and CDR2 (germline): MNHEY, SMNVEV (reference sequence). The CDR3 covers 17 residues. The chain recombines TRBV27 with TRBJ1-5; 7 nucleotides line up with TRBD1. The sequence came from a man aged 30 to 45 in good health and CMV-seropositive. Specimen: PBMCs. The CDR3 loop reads CASNDPPTGDGNQPQHF. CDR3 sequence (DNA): TGTGCCAGCAACGACCCCCCTACAGGGGACGGCAATCAGCCCCAGCATTTT.